The next 17 T cell receptor beta chains were all read from a single sample in a study of T cells in localized non-small cell lung cancer. Assay: immunoSEQ multiplex PCR; the TCRdb copy retains only in-frame clones and omits some. The repertoire has 25,000 to 30,000 clones, more than 75% of them found once; the top ten carry about 3.8%. This sample comprised peripheral blood, obtained before any cancer treatment. Receptors were obtained from a woman aged 40-75 years with stage I lung adenocarcinoma.

V gene TRBV4-3 combines with J gene TRBJ1-2; D ambiguous. There are 14 residues in the CDR3. Trimming shortened V by 1 base and J by 0 bases, and 6 bases separated the two germline ends. From germline, CDR1 is LGHNA and CDR2 YSLEER. CDR3 DNA: TGCGCCAGCAGCCAAGCGGGTTCTAACTATGGCTACACCTTC. Translating gives CASSQAGSNYGYTF.

The chain couples TRBV27 to TRBJ2-1; 9 bases map to TRBD2. This CDR3 comprises 18 residues. Germline CDR1 is MNHEY and CDR2 is SMNVEV (reference sequence). V lost 4 bases, J lost 4 bases, and 14 bases stayed unmatched. The CDR3 nucleotides are TGTGCCAGCAGTTCGACCCTGGGACTAGCAGACGTTTACAATGAGCAGTTCTTC. Translating gives CASSSTLGLADVYNEQFF.

The chain employs TRBV19 and TRBJ2-4, with a weak D call TRBD1 (5 bases). Germline CDR1 is LNHDA and CDR2 is SQIVND (reference sequence). With 7 bases removed from V and 0 bases from J, the gap between germline ends came to 13 bases. This CDR3 contains 15 residues. In DNA form, the CDR3 reads TGTGCCAGTACCCCCCTAGGGGAAGCCAAAAACATTCAGTACTTC. Its protein product is CASTPLGEAKNIQYF.

The chain employs TRBV5-1 and TRBJ2-7; either TRBD1 or TRBD2 may supply D (5 bases each). Germline CDR1 reads SGHRS; CDR2 reads YFSETQ. With 6 bases removed from V and 4 bases from J, the gap between germline ends came to 17 bases. The CDR3 runs 14 residues. This CDR3 reads CASTPARGSYEQYF. For the CDR3, the DNA is TGCGCCAGCACCCCCGCGAGGGGATCGTACGAGCAGTACTTC.

V and J are TRBV29-1 and TRBJ2-1, with 8 bases lining up with TRBD2. The CDR3 has 16 amino acids. Germline V lookup: CDR1 SQVTM, CDR2 ANQGSEA. J was trimmed by 7 bases and V by 4 bases; bases with no gene match: 15. The CDR3 nucleotides are TGCAGCGTTGCCTCGACACACAGCGGGGGTCAAAATGAGCAGTTCTTC. The encoded protein is CSVASTHSGGQNEQFF.

The chain combines TRBV5-4 with TRBJ2-1; the D gene is possibly TRBD1 (6 bases). The CDR3 covers 16 residues. The V gene's germline CDR1 is SGHNT and CDR2 YYREEE (reference sequence). V lost 2 bases to trimming and J lost 0 bases, with 12 bases between them. Written as DNA, the CDR3 is TGTGCCAGCAGCTTACCACGGACAGTCTCCTACAATGAGCAGTTCTTC. It codes for CASSLPRTVSYNEQFF.

The V gene is TRBV19, the J gene TRBJ2-7; 9 bases match TRBD1. Germline CDR1 is LNHDA and CDR2 is SQIVND (reference sequence). The CDR3 has 17 amino acids. V lost 1 base to trimming and J lost 3 bases; unmatched junction nucleotides: 10. The CDR3 loop reads CASSIGSPGQGVYEQYF. CDR3 DNA: TGTGCCAGTAGTATAGGGTCCCCGGGACAGGGAGTCTACGAGCAGTACTTC. Full variable domain (remainder filled in from reference TRBV19 and TRBJ2-7): DGGITQSPKYLFRKEGQNVTLSCEQNLNHDAMYWYRQDPGQGLRLIYYSQIVNDFQKGDIAEGYSVSREKKESFPLTVTSAQKNPTAFYLCASSIGSPGQGVYEQYFGPGTRLTVT.

The chain links TRBV10-3 to TRBJ1-2, with D unclear. The length of the CDR3 is 15 residues. Germline V gene lookup returns CDR1 ENHRY and CDR2 SYGVKD. Trimming stripped 2 bases from V and 2 bases from J, with 12 bases between. The CDR3 is CAISEGPVVNYGYTF. The CDR3 DNA reads TGTGCCATCAGTGAGGGGCCGGTGGTAAACTATGGCTACACCTTC.

The V and J genes are TRBV19 and TRBJ1-5; unclear D gene. CDR1 LNHDA and CDR2 SQIVND come from the germline V gene (reference sequence). The CDR3 extends over 12 amino acids. V lost 5 bases, J lost 7 bases, and 9 bases lay in between. The CDR3 nucleotides read TGTGCCAGTAGTGTCCTCAGGCAGCCCCAGCATTTT. It encodes CASSVLRQPQHF.

This clone was detected only a few times. The chain is built from TRBV11-2 and TRBJ1-4; a possible D gene is TRBD1 (5 bases). CDR3 length: 15 amino acids. Trimming removed 5 bases from V and 4 bases from J, with 14 bases in between. Germline assignment: CDR1 SGHAT and CDR2 FQNNGV. The CDR3 DNA is TGTGCCAGCAGCCCCCGCCCGGGGGGTAATGAAAAACTGTTTTTT. Translated: CASSPRPGGNEKLFF.

The chain is built from TRBV29-1 and TRBJ1-2, with D possibly being TRBD1 (5 bases). Trimming pared 4 bases from V and 8 bases from J, leaving 14 bases between. Germline CDR1 and CDR2: SQVTM and ANQGSEA. CDR3 size: 12 residues. CDR3 residues: CSVGRSGGGYTF. DNA for the CDR3: TGCAGCGTTGGGAGGAGTGGGGGAGGCTACACCTTC.

This clone was detected only a few times. DNA for the CDR3: TGCAGCGTGCAGGGGGCCCGAGGCGCCATATATTTT. This gives the protein CSVQGARGAIYF. This chain links TRBV29-1 with TRBJ1-3, with 8 bases identical to TRBD1. This CDR3 has 12 residues. V was clipped by 6 bases and J by 11 bases; unmatched bases: 9. Germline V gene lookup returns CDR1 SQVTM and CDR2 ANQGSEA.

This clone showed up just a few times. The chain links TRBV27 to TRBJ1-6; possible D gene TRBD1, 6 bases. Trimming took off 2 bases at V and 10 bases at J, with 15 bases between the two ends. The CDR3 is made up of 15 amino acids. Germline loops: CDR1 MNHEY, CDR2 SMNVEV (reference sequence). CDR3 bases: TGTGCCAGCAGTTTAGGGAGGGGGGTTAGATCACCCCTCCACTTT. It is translated as CASSLGRGVRSPLHF.

The J gene is TRBJ2-5, the V gene TRBV7-2, with D perhaps given as TRBD1 or TRBD2 (5 bases each). V was pared by 6 bases and J by 0 bases, with 14 bases between. The CDR3 has 15 amino acids. CDR1 and CDR2 (germline): SGHTA, FQGNSA. For the CDR3, the DNA is TGTGCCAGCAGTCGCTCGGGGCTATACCAAGAGACCCAGTACTTC. Residues: CASSRSGLYQETQYF.

The chain is built from TRBV5-6 and TRBJ1-1; D ambiguous. The germline V gene has CDR1 SGHDT and CDR2 YYEEEE. The CDR3 length is 14 residues. V was clipped by 1 base and J by 2 bases, with 9 bases between them. The chain's CDR3 is CASSLTAVNTEAFF. The CDR3 region has the DNA TGTGCCAGCAGCTTGACGGCTGTTAACACTGAAGCTTTCTTT.

The chain links TRBV6-1 to TRBJ1-1; D is possibly TRBD1 (6 bases). CDR1 and CDR2 (germline): MNHNS, SASEGT. There are 13 residues in the CDR3. V shed 6 bases and J shed 4 bases, with 12 bases lying between them. DNA for the CDR3: TGTGCCAGCAGGGGGGGCCAGGGCACTGAAGCTTTCTTT. This codes for CASRGGQGTEAFF.

The CDR3 protein is CASSSRLAGGYTGELFF. DNA for the CDR3: TGTGCCAGCAGCAGTAGACTAGCGGGGGGATACACCGGGGAGCTGTTTTTT. J is TRBJ2-2 and V is TRBV5-8, with 13 nucleotides matching TRBD2. The trim removed 4 bases at V and 3 bases at J, leaving 6 bases unmatched. The CDR3 extends over 17 amino acids. The germline gives CDR1 SGHTS, CDR2 YDEGEE.